This T cell receptor (beta chain) was obtained from a study of CD8+CD57+ T cells in acquired aplastic anemia. For the study at large: Mean yield of DNA from sorted CD4+ and CD8+ cells was approximately 3 ug.

The CDR3 is 14 amino acids. V was shortened by 3 bases and J by 4 bases, with 12 bases between the two germline ends. Germline-derived CDR1 and CDR2 are MGHDK and SYGVNS. Genomic DNA constituted the template upon which TCR beta VDJ and CDR3 profiling was performed. TCRdb redid the calling of the reads with MiXCR, one entry per CDR3 protein. The sample contains tens of thousands of distinct CDR3 sequences, 65% to 80% of which appear only once. This clonotype was seen only once. The V call is TRBV25-1, the J call TRBJ1-2; D gene ambiguous. The specimen was sorted CD4+, CD8+, or CD8+CD57+ T cells (not recorded which) from PBMCs. This TCR was sampled from a human donor in good health, serving as a control. The CDR3 region is CASSDRQGLYGYTF. The CDR3 DNA reads as TGTGCCAGCAGTGATAGACAAGGGCTCTATGGCTACACCTTC.